This T cell receptor beta chain was sequenced in a study of T cells in Graves' hyperthyroidism and ophthalmopathy. The wider study: Peripheral blood was collected at initial diagnosis, before any treatment.

A note on this clonotype: The antigen remains unidentified.

Study-level findings and limits: Separating ophthalmopathy from stable hyperthyroidism was achieved by a 13 V-J model.

When hyperthyroidism was first diagnosed, the blood sample was taken, preceding any ophthalmopathy symptoms. The TCR beta CDR3 regions underwent amplification using RNA transcripts as the source. HTBI primers drove first-round RT-PCR of the TCR CDR3. TCRdb reprocessed the multiplex PCR reads with MiXCR, giving one entry per CDR3 protein. The sample lists hundreds of thousands of distinct CDR3 sequences; approximately 15% were seen once. What was sequenced was blood. The clonotype comes from a woman aged 25 to 39 with Graves' hyperthyroidism that later progressed to Graves' ophthalmopathy.

CDR3 nucleotide sequence: TGTGCCAGTAGCCCCCTCGGGGAAAATAAGGCCGGGGAGCTGTTTTTT. Its translation is CASSPLGENKAGELFF. This chain links TRBV19 with TRBJ2-2, with D possibly TRBD2 on 5 matching bases. Trimming removed 6 bases from V and 6 bases from J, with 20 bases in between. The germline V gene has CDR1 LNHDA and CDR2 SQIVND (reference sequence). This CDR3 has 16 amino acids.